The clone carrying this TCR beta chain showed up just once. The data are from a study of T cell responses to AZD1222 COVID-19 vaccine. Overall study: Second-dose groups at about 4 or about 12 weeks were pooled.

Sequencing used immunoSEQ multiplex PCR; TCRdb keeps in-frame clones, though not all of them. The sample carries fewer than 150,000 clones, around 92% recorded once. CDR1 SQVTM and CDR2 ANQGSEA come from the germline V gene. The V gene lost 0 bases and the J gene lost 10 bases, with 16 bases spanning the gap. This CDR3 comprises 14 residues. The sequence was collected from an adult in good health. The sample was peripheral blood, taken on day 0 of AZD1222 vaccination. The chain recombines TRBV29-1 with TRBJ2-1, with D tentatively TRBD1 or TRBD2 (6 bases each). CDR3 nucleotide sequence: TGCAGCGTTGAAGAGGTATCGGGGGCCCCCGAGCAGTTCTTC. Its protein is CSVEEVSGAPEQFF.